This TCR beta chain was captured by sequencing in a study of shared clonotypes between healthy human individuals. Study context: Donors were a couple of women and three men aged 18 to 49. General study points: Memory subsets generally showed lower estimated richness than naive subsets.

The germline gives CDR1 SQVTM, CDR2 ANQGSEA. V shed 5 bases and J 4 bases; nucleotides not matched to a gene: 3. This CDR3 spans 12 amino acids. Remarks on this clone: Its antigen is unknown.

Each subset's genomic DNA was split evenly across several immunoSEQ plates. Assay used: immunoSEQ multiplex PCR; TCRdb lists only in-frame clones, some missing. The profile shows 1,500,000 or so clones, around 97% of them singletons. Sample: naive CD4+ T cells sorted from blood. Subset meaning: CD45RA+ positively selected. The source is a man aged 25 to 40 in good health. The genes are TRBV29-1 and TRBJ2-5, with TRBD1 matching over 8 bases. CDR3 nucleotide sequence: TGCAGCGTTCAGGGGGCGGGAGAGACCCAGTACTTC. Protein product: CSVQGAGETQYF.